The 10 T cell receptor beta chains below all came from one sample that was sequenced in a study of identical twins. TCRdb analysed the 5' RACE reads with MiXCR anew, one entry per CDR3 protein. The sample has under 500,000 distinct CDR3 sequences; around 15% are singletons. These data also featured in a second study, about yellow fever vaccine responses in identical twins.

The sample consisted of CD4+ T cells sorted from blood. The receptors were sampled from a woman aged 18-29 years in good health.

This clonotype has a handful of counts. The V gene is TRBV11-2, the J gene TRBJ2-6; D unclear. CDR3 length equals 15 residues. Per the germline V gene, CDR1 is SGHAT and CDR2 is FQNNGV. V was shortened by 6 bases and J by 2 bases, with 11 bases between the two germline ends. CDR3 coding DNA: TGTGCCAGCAGTTCCGTTGCAGCTGGGGCCAACGTCCTGACTTTC. This codes for CASSSVAAGANVLTF.

This clonotype was counted only a few times. The chain has TRBV12-3 or TRBV12-4 and TRBJ2-5; either TRBD1 or TRBD2 may supply D (5 bases each). V was trimmed by 5 bases and J by 2 bases, leaving 12 bases between them. The CDR3 is 14 amino acids. The CDR3 protein is CASSTGTVQETQYF. CDR3 nucleotide sequence: TGTGCCAGCAGTACCGGGACCGTACAAGAGACCCAGTACTTC.

The chain combines TRBV10-3 with TRBJ2-7, with 9 bases aligning to TRBD1. In germline, CDR1 is ENHRY, CDR2 SYGVKD. The CDR3 covers 13 residues. Trimming took 11 bases from V and 3 from J; bases not matched to a gene: 8. The CDR3 spells CASRTGENYEQYF. DNA for the CDR3: TGTGCCTCTAGGACAGGGGAAAACTACGAGCAGTACTTC.

This clonotype was seen more than once but under ten times. V is TRBV5-5 and J is TRBJ2-5; tentatively, D is TRBD1 (5 bases). CDR3 length equals 14 residues. Germline V gives CDR1 SGHKS, CDR2 YYEKEE (reference sequence). V gave up 6 bases and J gave up 5 bases, with 17 bases separating them. This CDR3 reads CASTNYQGPETQYF. CDR3 coding DNA: TGTGCCAGCACAAACTACCAGGGTCCGGAGACCCAGTACTTC. Filled out from reference TRBV5-5 and TRBJ2-5, the complete variable domain reads DAGVTQSPTHLIKTRGQQVTLRCSPISGHKSVSWYQQVLGQGPQFIFQYYEKEERGRGNFPDRFSARQFPNYSSELNVNALLLGDSALYLCASTNYQGPETQYFGPGTRLLVL.

V gene TRBV20-1 combines with J gene TRBJ2-1, with a weak D call TRBD1 (5 bases). Trimming stripped 6 bases from V and 0 bases from J, with 9 bases between. Germline values: CDR1 DFQATT, CDR2 SNEGSKA (reference sequence). CDR3 length: 13 residues. The CDR3 coding sequence is TGCAGTGCAACCCAGGGCTCCTACAATGAGCAGTTCTTC. The encoded protein is CSATQGSYNEQFF.

This clonotype turned up a few times. The chain uses TRBV29-1 and TRBJ1-5, with D possibly being TRBD1 (5 bases). This CDR3 contains 12 residues. Germline-derived CDR1 and CDR2 are SQVTM and ANQGSEA. This CDR3 reads CRTQGRGQPQHF. CDR3 DNA: TGCAGGACCCAGGGCCGGGGTCAGCCCCAGCATTTT.

Only a few counts were recorded for this clonotype. The CDR3 sequence is CSAPPGTHTDTQYF. CDR3 DNA: TGCAGTGCTCCCCCTGGCACTCACACAGATACGCAGTATTTT. The V gene is TRBV20-1, the J gene TRBJ2-3; D gene uncertain. The CDR3 sequence is 14 residues long. Trimming removed 5 bases at V and 2 bases at J, with 14 bases between. The germline V gene has CDR1 DFQATT and CDR2 SNEGSKA (reference sequence).

This clonotype appeared many times. The CDR3 spells CAIKGQGATGGELFF. The CDR3 DNA is TGTGCCATCAAGGGACAGGGGGCGACCGGCGGGGAGCTGTTTTTT. The chain uses TRBV10-3 and TRBJ2-2; 12 nucleotides line up with TRBD1. Per germline, CDR1 ENHRY and CDR2 SYGVKD. This CDR3 is built from 15 residues. The V and J ends lost 7 bases and 7 bases, in that order; junction bases with no gene match: 7.

This clonotype was counted only a few times. The V gene is TRBV18, the J gene TRBJ2-5; 10 nucleotides agree with TRBD1. V lost 6 bases to trimming and J lost 7 bases; unmatched junction nucleotides: 11. The length of the CDR3 is 15 residues. In germline, CDR1 is KGHSH, CDR2 LQKENI. The CDR3 here is CASSPRDRGWGTQYF. The CDR3, as DNA: TGTGCCAGCTCCCCCCGGGACAGGGGATGGGGGACCCAGTACTTC.

A few counts support this clonotype. This chain connects TRBV2 to TRBJ2-7, with TRBD2 identical over 7 bases. CDR3 length equals 14 residues. Trimming took 8 bases from V and 0 from J; bases not matched to a gene: 7. CDR1 is SNHLY and CDR2 is FYNNEI in the germline V gene. The CDR3 spells CASLLGGVSYEQYF. In DNA, the CDR3 is TGTGCCAGCCTCCTGGGGGGGGTCTCCTACGAGCAGTACTTC.